These 4 T cell receptor beta chains came from one sample sequenced in a study of regulatory T cells in long-lasting Graves disease. The sample's time point: newly diagnosed GD, antithyroid drugs for less than 3 months. PBMC RNA served as the TCR library source. Construction of the TCR beta libraries employed iRepertoire HTBI primers in conjunction with Arm-PCR of CDR3 regions. Via MiXCR, TCRdb re-called the multiplex PCR reads, giving one row per CDR3 protein. The table lists more than 350,000 distinct CDR3 sequences, about 15% of them singletons. These data were also reused for a study on T cells in Graves' hyperthyroidism and ophthalmopathy.

This specimen was peripheral blood mononuclear cells (PBMCs), taken at new diagnosis, from a patient treated with antithyroid drugs. The receptor set was obtained from a woman aged 30 to 39 with Graves disease.

This chain links TRBV6-5 with TRBJ2-1; D unresolved. Between the trimmed V and J ends, which lost 0 bases and 1 base, there was a span of 4 bases. The CDR3 is 14 amino acids. Looked up from germline, CDR1 is MNHEY and CDR2 is SVGAGI. This CDR3 is CASSYSRSYNEQFF. CDR3 coding DNA: TGTGCCAGCAGTTACTCGAGATCCTACAATGAGCAGTTCTTC.

The J gene is TRBJ2-4, the V gene TRBV4-1, with TRBD2 identical over 9 bases. J gave up 8 bases and V 0 bases, and 11 bases lay outside the gene matches. CDR1 is MGHRA, CDR2 YSYEKL, per germline. This CDR3 is built from 17 residues. The CDR3 nucleotides are TGCGCCAGCAGCCAAGAGGCGGGAGGGAGCTTCGTGGACATTCAGTACTTC. It encodes CASSQEAGGSFVDIQYF.

This clonotype appeared many times. The chain uses TRBV2 and TRBJ2-1; 7 positions match TRBD1. Germline V lookup: CDR1 SNHLY, CDR2 FYNNEI. The CDR3 is made up of 16 amino acids. V lost 6 bases to trimming and J lost 0 bases; unmatched junction nucleotides: 8. The CDR3 DNA follows: TGTGCCAGCAGACCTACGGGACAGAGCTCCTACAATGAGCAGTTCTTC. Residues: CASRPTGQSSYNEQFF.

This clonotype was seen repeatedly, ten times or more. This rearrangement joins TRBV5-1 to TRBJ2-1, with 8 bases matching TRBD2. V lost 0 bases to trimming and J lost 1 base; unmatched junction nucleotides: 6. Germline assignment: CDR1 SGHRS and CDR2 YFSETQ. The CDR3 contains 17 residues. The CDR3 spells CASSLEPRGGSYNEQFF. DNA of the CDR3: TGCGCCAGCAGCTTGGAGCCCCGGGGGGGGTCCTACAATGAGCAGTTCTTC.